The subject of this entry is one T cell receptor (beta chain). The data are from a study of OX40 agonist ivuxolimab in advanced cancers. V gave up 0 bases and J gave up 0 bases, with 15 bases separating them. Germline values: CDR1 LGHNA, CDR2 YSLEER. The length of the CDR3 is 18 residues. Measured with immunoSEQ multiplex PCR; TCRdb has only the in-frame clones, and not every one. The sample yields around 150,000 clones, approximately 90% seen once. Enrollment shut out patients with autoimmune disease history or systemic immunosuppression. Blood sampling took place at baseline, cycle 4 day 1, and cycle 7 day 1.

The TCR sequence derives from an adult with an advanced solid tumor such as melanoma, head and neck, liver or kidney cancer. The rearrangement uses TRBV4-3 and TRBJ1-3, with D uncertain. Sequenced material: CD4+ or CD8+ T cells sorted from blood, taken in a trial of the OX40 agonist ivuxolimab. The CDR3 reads CASSQDRRRINSGNTIYF. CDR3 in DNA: TGCGCCAGCAGCCAAGATAGACGGAGAATAAACTCTGGAAACACCATATATTTT.